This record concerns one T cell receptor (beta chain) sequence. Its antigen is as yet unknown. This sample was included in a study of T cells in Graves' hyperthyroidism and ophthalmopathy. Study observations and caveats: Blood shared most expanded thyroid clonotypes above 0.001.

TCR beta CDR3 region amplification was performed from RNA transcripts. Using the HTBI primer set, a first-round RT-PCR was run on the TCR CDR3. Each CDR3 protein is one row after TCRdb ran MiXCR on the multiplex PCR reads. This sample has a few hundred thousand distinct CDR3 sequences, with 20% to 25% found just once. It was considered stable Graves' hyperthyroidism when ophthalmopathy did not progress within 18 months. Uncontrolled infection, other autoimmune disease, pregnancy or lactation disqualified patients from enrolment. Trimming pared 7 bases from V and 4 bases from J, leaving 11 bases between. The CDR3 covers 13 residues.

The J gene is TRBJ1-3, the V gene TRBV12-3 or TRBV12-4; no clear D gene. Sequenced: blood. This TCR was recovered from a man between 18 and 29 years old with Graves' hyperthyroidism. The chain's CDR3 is CASTPTGGNTIYF. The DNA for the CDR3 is TGTGCCAGCACTCCGACGGGAGGAAACACCATATATTTT.